This entry describes one T cell receptor (beta chain). Germline CDR1 is SGHRS and CDR2 is YFSETQ. The CDR3 covers 16 residues. V was clipped by 3 bases and J by 6 bases; unmatched bases: 8. In assigning cohorts, the study relied on participant-reported clinical history. This specimen belongs to a study of blood T cell repertoires in COVID-19. In the study overall: Acute-phase and convalescent COVID-19 samples originated in the United States, Italy and Spain. The analysed material was cDNA or gDNA that came from T cells, B-cell-depleted T cells, or PBMCs.

Original methodology: It was from reference gene primer amplification that nucleated cell counts were estimated. The method was immunoSEQ multiplex PCR; TCRdb's version includes in-frame clones alone and lacks a portion of them. D and trimming were read from the DNA, whereas the V and J calls and clone size are those reported in that table. The sample consists of under 200,000 clones, approximately 79% of them appearing once. The specimen sequenced was PBMCs or T cells enriched from blood (not recorded which). V usage is TRBV5-1 and J usage is TRBJ2-5; 13 bases match TRBD2. This receptor was obtained from a woman aged 55-69 years with acute COVID-19. The CDR3 nucleotides read TGCGCCAGCAGCTCCGGGACTAGCGGGGTCGAAAAGACCCAGTACTTC. This gives the protein CASSSGTSGVEKTQYF.